This entry concerns a single T cell receptor (beta chain). Its antigen remains unidentified. The trim removed 4 bases at V and 5 bases at J, leaving 13 bases unmatched. Germline V gives CDR1 SQVTM, CDR2 ANQGSEA. The CDR3 extends over 15 amino acids. Generated by immunoSEQ multiplex PCR, the TCRdb table keeps only in-frame clones and is missing some. The data hold 55,000 to 70,000 clones, with around 94% observed a single time. These data are taken from a study of cytomegalovirus exposure and HLA in healthy donors. Findings and caveats of the study: Among TCR beta chains, those listed as cytomegalovirus-associated numbered approximately 150. The classifier reportedly diagnosed cytomegalovirus status with high sensitivity and specificity.

The donors formed part of the approximately 130-subject validation cohort, distinct from the approximately 670-subject first cohort. The specimen was PBMCs. The V and J genes are TRBV29-1 and TRBJ1-1; 7 bases line up with TRBD1. The sequence came from a man between 18 and 29 years old in good health and CMV-seronegative. The CDR3 DNA reads as TGCAGCGTTGGGACATTAAGGGGGCTGGGAACTGAAGCTTTCTTT. This codes for CSVGTLRGLGTEAFF. The entire variable domain, with the rest obtained from reference TRBV29-1 and TRBJ1-1, is as follows: SAVISQKPSRDICQRGTSLTIQCQVDSQVTMMFWYRQQPGQSLTLIATANQGSEATYESGFVIDKFPISRPNLTFSTLTVSNMSPEDSSIYLCSVGTLRGLGTEAFFGQGTRLTVV.